This T cell receptor (beta chain) came from a study of shared clonotypes between healthy human individuals. A word on this clone: Its cognate antigen is unknown. This sample includes further DNA sequences coding for the same CDR3.

Broader study findings: Generally, estimated richness proved larger in naive subsets than it did in memory subsets.

V lost 2 bases, J lost 0 bases, and 5 bases lay in between. The CDR3 has 13 amino acids. Germline lookup yields CDR1 MNHNY and CDR2 SVGAGI (reference sequence). Genomic DNA of each subset was evenly split across several immunoSEQ plates. Per the original data handling: ImmunoSEQ supplied junction-only sequences lacking quality scores, so filtering was different. Assay used: immunoSEQ multiplex PCR; TCRdb lists only in-frame clones, some missing. V and J calls and clone size follow that table, whereas D and trimming were derived from the DNA. This sample yields roughly 300,000 clones, of which around nine tenths are seen a single time; about 16% belongs to the top ten. All of the donors resided in Nashville, Tennessee, and each was a Caucasian adult.

The chain is built from TRBV6-6 and TRBJ2-7; no clear D. Material for sequencing was memory CD8+ T cells sorted from blood. As to subset: CD45RO+ cells pooled with CCR7-negative TemRA cells. The sequence was collected from a man younger than 30 in good health. The CDR3 bases are TGTGCCAGCAGTTACGCCGACTCCTACGAGCAGTACTTC. Amino acids: CASSYADSYEQYF.